This paragraph reports one T cell receptor beta chain. This receptor's antigen is unknown. The data originate from a study of monozygotic twins with inflammatory bowel disease (dated by TCRdb to about 2019). Background for the entire study: The full study comprised 28 monozygotic twin pairs: nine German pairs (four IBD-concordant, five IBD-discordant) and 19 IBD-discordant Danish pairs. Each individual had, on average, about 151 000 unique TCRalpha sequences and 181 000 unique TCRbeta sequences available for analysis. Disease-associated traits were sought mainly through comparisons between IBD patients and their genetically identical healthy co-twins within discordant pairs. Results the study describes overall, beyond this receptor: Repertoire similarity did not differ between concordant and discordant twins, which could be due to limited statistical power. The results gave no support for a single strong signal or clonotype linked to IBD. Compared with healthy twins, IBD patients shared fewer clonotypes with other individuals, and the difference was most pronounced in patients with signs of disease activity. The analysis was unable to tell different T cell subtypes apart. IBD patients had lower TCRbeta repertoire diversity, measured by the inverse Simpson index, than their healthy co-twins. Because patients received different immunosuppressive treatments, the repertoires may have picked up extra background noise and variability between individuals.

Receptors were amplified or captured by 5' RACE. Preparation of each TCR library used about 4,000 ng of total RNA. For each sample, cDNA synthesis with SMARTScribe reverse transcriptase was split into eight separate reactions. During cDNA synthesis, template switching was used to introduce unique molecular identifiers that contained a 6-nucleotide sample barcode. Amplification of TCRalpha and TCRbeta cDNA involved two nested PCRs of 16 and 9 cycles, and each PCR was followed by bead purification. Before amplification, the cDNA was both treated with uracil DNA-glycosylase and purified with the QIAquick PCR purification kit. The second PCR added Illumina TruSeq-compatible adapters along with sample-specific barcodes. TapeStation and Qubit were used to check library quality and concentration, and around 5.3 ng of each library was pooled. Sequencing of pooled libraries was carried out on an Illumina HiSeq2500 single-index Rapid Run using 2 x 100 bp reads and custom sequencing primers. In the paper's pipeline: MiGEC version 1.2.6 was used for UMI-based consensus assembly to correct PCR and sequencing errors. MiXCR version 2.1.1 was used for V(D)J alignment, clonotype assembly and CDR3 extraction. Gene usage, clonotype sharing and MAIT/NKT TCR abundance were normalised by analysing the top 1000, 10 000 and 20 000 clonotypes per sample. Diversity was computed as the inverse Simpson index with the vegan R package after downsampling to 27 000 UMIs. Paired Mann-Whitney U tests were applied to discordant twin pairs, with Benjamini-Hochberg correction for multiple testing. TCRdb reprocessed the raw reads; every CDR3 protein sequence is a single record, and DNA is not supplied. The V and J calls here are based on TCRdb, not the publication. This sample's table contains approximately 400,000 distinct CDR3 sequences. The ten largest clones represent under 3% of the sample.

From each donor, a roughly 2.5 ml peripheral blood sample was collected into PAXgene tubes and kept at -80 degrees C. Without T cell sorting, total RNA was isolated from whole blood using the PAXgene blood miRNA kit on an automated QIAcube. Peripheral blood from monozygotic twin pairs who were concordant or discordant for inflammatory bowel disease underwent deep TCRalpha and TCRbeta repertoire profiling using unique molecular barcoding. Smoking habits were recorded for all twin pairs, and individuals were classified as current, former or never smokers. There are 14 amino acids in the CDR3, from cysteine to phenylalanine inclusive. The protein alone is recorded here. CDR1 is given as SGHRS and CDR2 as YFSETQ, both from the germline V gene.

The sample was blood. The sequence was obtained from a human donor with ulcerative colitis or Crohn's disease, or a healthy co-twin of an affected twin (not recorded which). Rearrangement joined TRBV5-1 to TRBJ1-1. The encoded CDR3 is CASSPGGQNTEAFF. The CDR3, completed at both ends by the reference TRBV5-1 and TRBJ1-1 genes, gives the full variable domain KAGVTQTPRYLIKTRGQQVTLSCSPISGHRSVSWYQQTPGQGLQFLFEYFSETQRNKGNFPGRFSGRQFSNSRSEMNVSTLELGDSALYLCASSPGGQNTEAFFGQGTRLTVV.